This T cell receptor (beta chain) emerged from a study of CD8 T cells in ankylosing spondylitis. Study-level points and caveats: It appeared that ankylosing spondylitis blood was characterized by a TCR beta motif of under ten highly homologous variants. Disease-linked clones reportedly concentrated significantly in matched ankylosing spondylitis synovial fluid.

This clonotype was seen ten or more times. Its antigen is not known. V shed 3 bases and J shed 1 base, with 10 bases lying between them. The CDR3 has 15 residues. The V gene's germline CDR1 is SGHKS and CDR2 YYEKEE (reference sequence). The authors made TCR beta libraries by quantitative 5'-RACE with molecular barcodes. TCRdb itself ran the 5' RACE reads through MiXCR, one entry per CDR3 protein. The sample lists 500,000 or so distinct CDR3 sequences; about 5.4% were seen once. The source material was blood, either unsorted or a sorted T cell fraction (not recorded which). This TCR was sampled from a male donor with ankylosing spondylitis. The chain has TRBV5-5 and TRBJ2-2; D remains unclear. The CDR3 DNA follows: TGTGCCAGCAGCTCGATTCCCAGGAACACCGGGGAGCTGTTTTTT. Translation gives CASSSIPRNTGELFF.